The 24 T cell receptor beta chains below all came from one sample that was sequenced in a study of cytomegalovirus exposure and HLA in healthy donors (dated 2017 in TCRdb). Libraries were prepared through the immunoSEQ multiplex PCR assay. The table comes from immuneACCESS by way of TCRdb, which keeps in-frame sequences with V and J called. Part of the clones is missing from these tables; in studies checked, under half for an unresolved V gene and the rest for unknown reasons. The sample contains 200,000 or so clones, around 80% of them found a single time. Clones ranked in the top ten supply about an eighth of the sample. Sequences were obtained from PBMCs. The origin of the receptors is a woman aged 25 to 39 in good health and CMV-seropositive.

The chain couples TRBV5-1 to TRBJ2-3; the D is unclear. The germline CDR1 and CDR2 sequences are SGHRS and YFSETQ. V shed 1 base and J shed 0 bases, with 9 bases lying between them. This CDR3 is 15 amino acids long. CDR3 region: CASSLSRASTDTQYF. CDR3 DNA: TGCGCCAGCAGCTTGAGCCGTGCTAGCACAGATACGCAGTATTTT. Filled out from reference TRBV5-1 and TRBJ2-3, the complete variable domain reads KAGVTQTPRYLIKTRGQQVTLSCSPISGHRSVSWYQQTPGQGLQFLFEYFSETQRNKGNFPGRFSGRQFSNSRSEMNVSTLELGDSALYLCASSLSRASTDTQYFGPGTRLTVL.

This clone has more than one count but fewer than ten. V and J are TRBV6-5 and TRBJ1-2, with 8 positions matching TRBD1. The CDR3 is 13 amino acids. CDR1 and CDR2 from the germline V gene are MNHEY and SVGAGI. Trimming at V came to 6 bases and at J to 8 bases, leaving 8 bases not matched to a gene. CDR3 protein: CASSTGQVKGYTF. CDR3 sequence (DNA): TGTGCCAGCAGCACGGGACAGGTGAAAGGCTACACCTTC.

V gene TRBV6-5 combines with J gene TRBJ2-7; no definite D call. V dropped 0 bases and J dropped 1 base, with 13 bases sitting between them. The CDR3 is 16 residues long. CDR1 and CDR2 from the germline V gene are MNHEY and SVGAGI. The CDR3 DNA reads TGTGCCAGCAGTTACTCGACCGCCGACGGGTCCTACGAGCAGTACTTC. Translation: CASSYSTADGSYEQYF.

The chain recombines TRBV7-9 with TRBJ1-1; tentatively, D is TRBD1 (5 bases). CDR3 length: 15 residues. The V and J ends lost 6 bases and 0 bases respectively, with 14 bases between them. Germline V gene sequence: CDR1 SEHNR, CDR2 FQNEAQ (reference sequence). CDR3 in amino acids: CASRLVTAMNTEAFF. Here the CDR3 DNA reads TGTGCCAGCAGGCTCGTGACAGCGATGAACACTGAAGCTTTCTTT.

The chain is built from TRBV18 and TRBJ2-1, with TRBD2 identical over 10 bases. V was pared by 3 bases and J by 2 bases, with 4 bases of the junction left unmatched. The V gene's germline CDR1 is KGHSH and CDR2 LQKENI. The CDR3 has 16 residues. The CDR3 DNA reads TGTGCCAGCTCACCGTCTAGCGGGAGCGCCTACAATGAGCAGTTCTTC. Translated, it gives CASSPSSGSAYNEQFF.

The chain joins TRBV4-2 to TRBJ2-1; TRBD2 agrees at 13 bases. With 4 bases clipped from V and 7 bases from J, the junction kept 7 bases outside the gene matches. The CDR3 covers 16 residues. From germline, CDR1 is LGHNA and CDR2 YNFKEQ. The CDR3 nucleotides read TGTGCCAGCAGCCCCCTCGAGGGACTAGCGGGAAATGAGCAGTTCTTC. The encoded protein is CASSPLEGLAGNEQFF.

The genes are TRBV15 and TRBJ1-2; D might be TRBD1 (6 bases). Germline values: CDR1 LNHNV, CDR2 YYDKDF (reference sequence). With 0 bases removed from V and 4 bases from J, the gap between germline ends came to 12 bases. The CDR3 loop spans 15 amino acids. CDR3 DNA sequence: TGTGCCACCAGCAGAGATATAAGGGACACCTATGGCTACACCTTC. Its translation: CATSRDIRDTYGYTF.

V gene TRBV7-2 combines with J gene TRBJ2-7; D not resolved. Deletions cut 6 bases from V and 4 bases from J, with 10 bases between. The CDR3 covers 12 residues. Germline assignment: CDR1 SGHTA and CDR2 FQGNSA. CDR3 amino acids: CASSRSQYEQYF. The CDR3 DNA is TGTGCCAGCAGTCGATCGCAGTACGAGCAGTACTTC. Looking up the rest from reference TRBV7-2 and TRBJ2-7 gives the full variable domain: GAGVSQSPSNKVTEKGKDVELRCDPISGHTALYWYRQSLGQGLEFLIYFQGNSAPDKSGLPSDRFSAERTGGSVSTLTIQRTQQEDSAVYLCASSRSQYEQYFGPGTRLTVT.

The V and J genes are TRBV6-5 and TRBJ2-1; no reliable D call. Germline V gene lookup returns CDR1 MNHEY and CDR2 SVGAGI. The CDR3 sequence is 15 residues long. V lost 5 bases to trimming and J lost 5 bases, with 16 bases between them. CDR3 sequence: CASSRDRLRNNEQFF. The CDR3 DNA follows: TGTGCCAGCAGTCGAGATAGACTGCGCAACAATGAGCAGTTCTTC.

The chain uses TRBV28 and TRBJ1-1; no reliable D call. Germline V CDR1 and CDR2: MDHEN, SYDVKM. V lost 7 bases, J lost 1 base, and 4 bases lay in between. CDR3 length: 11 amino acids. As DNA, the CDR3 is TGTGCCAGCATCCAGAACACTGAAGCTTTCTTT. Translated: CASIQNTEAFF.

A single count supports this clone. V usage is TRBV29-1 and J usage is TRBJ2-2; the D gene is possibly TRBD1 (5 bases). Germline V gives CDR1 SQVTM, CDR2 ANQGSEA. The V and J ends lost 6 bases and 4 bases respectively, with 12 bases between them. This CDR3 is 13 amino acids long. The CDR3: CSVDITLTGELFF. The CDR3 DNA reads TGCAGCGTGGACATAACGCTCACCGGGGAGCTGTTTTTT.

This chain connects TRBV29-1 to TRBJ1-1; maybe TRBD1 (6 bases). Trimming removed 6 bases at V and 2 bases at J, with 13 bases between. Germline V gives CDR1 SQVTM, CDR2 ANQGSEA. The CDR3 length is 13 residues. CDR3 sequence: CSVSGAQNTEAFF. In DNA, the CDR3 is TGCAGCGTCTCAGGGGCGCAAAACACTGAAGCTTTCTTT.

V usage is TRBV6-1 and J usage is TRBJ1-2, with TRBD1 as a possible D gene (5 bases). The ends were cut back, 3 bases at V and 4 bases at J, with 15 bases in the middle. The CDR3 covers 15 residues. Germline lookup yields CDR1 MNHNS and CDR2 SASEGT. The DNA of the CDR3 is TGTGCCAGCAGTGATTCGGGGGGATGGGGCTATGGCTACACCTTC. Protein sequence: CASSDSGGWGYGYTF.

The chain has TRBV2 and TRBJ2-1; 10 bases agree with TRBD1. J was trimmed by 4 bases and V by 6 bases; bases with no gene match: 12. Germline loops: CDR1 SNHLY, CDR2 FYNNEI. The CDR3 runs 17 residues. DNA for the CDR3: TGTGCCAGCAGGCCGGACAGGGGGGTTCGAGAATACAATGAGCAGTTCTTC. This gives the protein CASRPDRGVREYNEQFF.

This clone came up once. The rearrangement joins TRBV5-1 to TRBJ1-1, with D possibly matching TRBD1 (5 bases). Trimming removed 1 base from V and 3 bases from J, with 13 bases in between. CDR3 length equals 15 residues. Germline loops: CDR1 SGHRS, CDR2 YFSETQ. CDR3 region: CASSLTGSGYTEAFF. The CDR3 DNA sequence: TGCGCCAGCAGCTTGACAGGATCAGGGTACACTGAAGCTTTCTTT.

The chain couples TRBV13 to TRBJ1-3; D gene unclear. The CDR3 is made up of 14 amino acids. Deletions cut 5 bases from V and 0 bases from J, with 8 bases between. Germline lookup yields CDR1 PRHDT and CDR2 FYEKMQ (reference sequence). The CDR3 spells CASSRLNSGNTIYF. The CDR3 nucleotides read TGTGCCAGCAGCCGACTGAACTCTGGAAACACCATATATTTT.

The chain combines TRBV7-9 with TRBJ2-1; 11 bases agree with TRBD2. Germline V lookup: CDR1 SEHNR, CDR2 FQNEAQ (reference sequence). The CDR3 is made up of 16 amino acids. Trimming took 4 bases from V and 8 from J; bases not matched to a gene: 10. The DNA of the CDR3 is TGTGCCAGCAGCTCAACGACTAGCGGGACTGTAGATGAGCAGTTCTTC. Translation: CASSSTTSGTVDEQFF. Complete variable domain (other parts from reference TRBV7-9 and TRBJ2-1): DTGVSQNPRHKITKRGQNVTFRCDPISEHNRLYWYRQTLGQGPEFLTYFQNEAQLEKSRLLSDRFSAERPKGSFSTLEIQRTEQGDSAMYLCASSSTTSGTVDEQFFGPGTRLTVL.

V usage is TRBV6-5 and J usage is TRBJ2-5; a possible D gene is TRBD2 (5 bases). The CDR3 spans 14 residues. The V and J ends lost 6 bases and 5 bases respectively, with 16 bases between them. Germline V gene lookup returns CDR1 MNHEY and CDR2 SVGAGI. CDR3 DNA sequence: TGTGCCAGCAGCCCATTCGGGGTTCGGGAGACCCAGTACTTC. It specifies CASSPFGVRETQYF.

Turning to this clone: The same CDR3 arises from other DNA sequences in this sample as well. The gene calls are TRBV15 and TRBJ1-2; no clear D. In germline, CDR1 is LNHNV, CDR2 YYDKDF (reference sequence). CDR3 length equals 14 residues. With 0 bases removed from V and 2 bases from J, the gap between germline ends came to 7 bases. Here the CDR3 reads CATSRDRGNYGYTF. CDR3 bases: TGTGCCACCAGCAGAGATCGGGGAAACTATGGCTACACCTTC. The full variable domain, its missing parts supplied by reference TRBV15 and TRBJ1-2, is DAMVIQNPRYQVTQFGKPVTLSCSQTLNHNVMYWYQQKSSQAPKLLFHYYDKDFNNEADTPDNFQSRRPNTSFCFLDIRSPGLGDTAMYLCATSRDRGNYGYTFGSGTRLTVV.

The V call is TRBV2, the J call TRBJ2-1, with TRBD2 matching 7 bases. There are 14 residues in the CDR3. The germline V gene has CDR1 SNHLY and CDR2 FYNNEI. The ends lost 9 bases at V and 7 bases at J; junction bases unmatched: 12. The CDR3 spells CARKGREGRNEQFF. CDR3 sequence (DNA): TGTGCCAGAAAAGGGAGGGAGGGTCGGAATGAGCAGTTCTTC.

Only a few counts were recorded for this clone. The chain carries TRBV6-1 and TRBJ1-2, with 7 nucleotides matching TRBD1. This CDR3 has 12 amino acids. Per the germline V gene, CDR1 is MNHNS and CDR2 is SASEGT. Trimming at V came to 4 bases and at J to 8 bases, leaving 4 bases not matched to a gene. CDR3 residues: CASSGQGLGYTF. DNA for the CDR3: TGTGCCAGCAGTGGACAGGGCCTAGGCTACACCTTC.

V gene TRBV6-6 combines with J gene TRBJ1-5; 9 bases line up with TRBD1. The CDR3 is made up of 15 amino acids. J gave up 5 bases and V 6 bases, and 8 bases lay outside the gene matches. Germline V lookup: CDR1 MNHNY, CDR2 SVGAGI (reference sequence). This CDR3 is CASSNLDRGHQPQHF. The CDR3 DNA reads TGTGCCAGCAGCAACTTGGACAGGGGACATCAGCCCCAGCATTTT.

DNA of the CDR3: TGCGCCAGCAGCCGGCAGGGAGGCGAAGAGACCCAGTACTTC. This translates into CASSRQGGEETQYF. The gene calls are TRBV5-1 and TRBJ2-5; possible D gene TRBD2, 6 bases. This CDR3 spans 14 amino acids. Germline CDR1 reads SGHRS; CDR2 reads YFSETQ. Trimming left V 4 bases short and J 3 bases short, with 13 bases between.

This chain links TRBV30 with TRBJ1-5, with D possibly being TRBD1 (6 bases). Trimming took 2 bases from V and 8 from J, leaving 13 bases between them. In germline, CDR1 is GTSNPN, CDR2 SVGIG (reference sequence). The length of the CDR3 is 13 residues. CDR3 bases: TGTGCCTGGAGTTTTGGACAGATAGAGCCCCAGCATTTT. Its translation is CAWSFGQIEPQHF.